Listed below are T cell receptor beta chains from one sample, sequenced in a study of cytomegalovirus exposure and HLA in healthy donors. Here immunoSEQ multiplex PCR was the method, and the copy in TCRdb shows in-frame clones only, minus some. The sample includes around 130,000 clones, 75% to 85% seen only once; the top ten take roughly 4.2%. What was sequenced was PBMCs. The receptors derive from a woman aged 40 to 55 in good health and CMV-seronegative. Each CDR3 is given with its conserved first and last residue. A D gene is named only where the DNA matches it firmly. Rows may omit the clone size; those that give it use once, few, many or a size class.

D: NA; V: TRBV15; J: TRBJ2-3; size: NA; CDR3: CATSRDPEGADTQYF; DNA: TGTGCCACCAGCAGAGATCCGGAGGGGGCGGATACGCAGTATTTT
D: NA; V: TRBV4-3; J: TRBJ1-1; size: NA; CDR3: CASSQMGHNTEAFF; DNA: TGCGCCAGCAGCCAAATGGGACACAACACTGAAGCTTTCTTT
D: NA; V: TRBV9; J: TRBJ2-2; size: once; CDR3: CASSVAGVTGELFF; DNA: TGTGCCAGCAGCGTAGCCGGGGTCACCGGGGAGCTGTTTTTT
D: TRBD1; V: TRBV20-1; J: TRBJ1-2; size: few; CDR3: CSARTGYGYTF; DNA: TGCAGTGCCCGGACAGGTTATGGCTACACCTTC
D: TRBD1; V: TRBV6-1; J: TRBJ1-2; size: NA; CDR3: CASTHGQEHYGYTF; DNA: TGTGCCAGCACCCATGGACAGGAACACTATGGCTACACCTTC
D: TRBD1; V: TRBV5-1; J: TRBJ1-1; size: NA; CDR3: CASSLFWIRGGQGARGTEAFF; DNA: TGCGCCAGCAGCTTGTTTTGGATAAGGGGGGGACAGGGGGCTAGAGGCACTGAAGCTTTCTTT
D: TRBD2; V: TRBV9; J: TRBJ2-1; size: NA; CDR3: CASSLGTSGSDEQFF; DNA: TGTGCCAGCAGCCTGGGGACTAGCGGGAGCGATGAGCAGTTCTTC
D: NA; V: TRBV23-1; J: TRBJ2-4; size: NA; CDR3: CATSFMGAAKNIQYF; DNA: TGCGCCACCTCCTTCATGGGAGCAGCCAAAAACATTCAGTACTTC
D: NA; V: TRBV9; J: TRBJ1-1; size: NA; CDR3: CASSPGGMIYTEAFF; DNA: TGTGCCAGCAGCCCCGGGGGGATGATTTACACTGAAGCTTTCTTT
D: NA; V: TRBV15; J: TRBJ1-1; size: NA; CDR3: CATSRDGSYPRDTEAFF; DNA: TGTGCCACCAGCAGAGATGGGAGTTACCCTAGGGACACTGAAGCTTTCTTT
D: TRBD2; V: TRBV11-2; J: TRBJ2-5; size: NA; CDR3: CASSFLAGGPVETQYF; DNA: TGTGCCAGCAGCTTCTTAGCGGGAGGGCCCGTTGAGACCCAGTACTTC
D: NA; V: TRBV10-3; J: TRBJ1-1; size: once; CDR3: CAISTRGFFNTEAFF; DNA: TGTGCCATCAGTACCAGGGGCTTTTTCAACACTGAAGCTTTCTTT
D: NA; V: TRBV27; J: TRBJ2-7; size: NA; CDR3: CASSLGAGCEQYF; DNA: TGTGCCAGCAGTTTAGGGGCAGGCTGCGAGCAGTACTTC
D: NA; V: TRBV5-1; J: TRBJ2-1; size: NA; CDR3: CASSRRLADNEQFF; DNA: TGCGCCAGCAGCCGCCGGCTAGCAGACAATGAGCAGTTCTTC
D: TRBD1; V: TRBV6-6; J: TRBJ2-7; size: NA; CDR3: CASSGTGGTEQYF; DNA: TGTGCCAGCTCCGGGACAGGGGGCACCGAGCAGTACTTC
D: NA; V: TRBV28; J: TRBJ1-6; size: NA; CDR3: CASSLGGAASSYNSPLHF; DNA: TGTGCCAGCAGTTTAGGGGGGGCGGCTAGCTCCTATAATTCACCCCTCCACTTT
D: TRBD1; V: TRBV9; J: TRBJ1-2; size: NA; CDR3: CASGVPGTGGSGYTF; DNA: TGTGCCAGCGGGGTCCCCGGGACAGGTGGATCTGGCTACACCTTC
D: TRBD2; V: TRBV19; J: TRBJ2-7; size: NA; CDR3: CASSIIAGVNEQYF; DNA: TGTGCCAGTAGTATAATAGCGGGAGTAAACGAGCAGTACTTC
D: NA; V: TRBV5-1; J: TRBJ2-7; size: NA; CDR3: CASSLAGVGSGYEQYF; DNA: TGCGCCAGCAGCTTGGCGGGGGTCGGGAGCGGATACGAGCAGTACTTC
D: NA; V: TRBV27; J: TRBJ2-7; size: NA; CDR3: CASSFSSGVYEQYF; DNA: TGTGCCAGCAGTTTTTCTTCTGGAGTCTACGAGCAGTACTTC
D: NA; V: TRBV28; J: TRBJ2-3; size: NA; CDR3: CASSLPLSTDTQYF; DNA: TGTGCCAGCAGTTTGCCACTCTCCACAGATACGCAGTATTTT
D: NA; V: TRBV27; J: TRBJ2-5; size: NA; CDR3: CASSLAGDKTQYF; DNA: TGTGCCAGCAGTTTAGCGGGGGACAAGACCCAGTACTTC
D: TRBD2; V: TRBV28; J: TRBJ2-7; size: NA; CDR3: CASSSRLAGGVYEQYF; DNA: TGTGCCAGCAGCTCCCGACTAGCGGGAGGGGTATACGAGCAGTACTTC
D: NA; V: TRBV25-1; J: TRBJ2-7; size: NA; CDR3: CASSAWEVPYEQYF; DNA: TGTGCCAGCAGTGCCTGGGAGGTACCCTACGAGCAGTACTTC
D: NA; V: TRBV5-1; J: TRBJ2-1; size: NA; CDR3: CASTHEGVSYNEQFF; DNA: TGCGCCAGCACTCACGAGGGGGTTTCCTACAATGAGCAGTTCTTC
D: NA; V: TRBV11-1; J: TRBJ2-5; size: NA; CDR3: CASSSRSRTQQETQYF; DNA: TGTGCCAGCAGCTCGAGGAGCCGGACTCAACAAGAGACCCAGTACTTC
D: NA; V: TRBV19; J: TRBJ1-2; size: NA; CDR3: CASSNGGRGTRGYTF; DNA: TGTGCCAGCTCGAACGGCGGGAGGGGAACGCGAGGCTACACCTTC
D: TRBD1; V: TRBV29-1; J: TRBJ2-2; size: NA; CDR3: CSVGTGYPGELFF; DNA: TGCAGCGTTGGGACAGGGTATCCAGGGGAGCTGTTTTTT
D: NA; V: TRBV5-1; J: TRBJ1-1; size: NA; CDR3: CASSLVGGGTEAFF; DNA: TGCGCCAGCAGCTTGGTAGGGGGTGGCACTGAAGCTTTCTTT
D: NA; V: TRBV29-1; J: TRBJ1-1; size: NA; CDR3: CSVDGPGNTEAFF; DNA: TGCAGCGTTGACGGCCCAGGGAACACTGAAGCTTTCTTT
D: NA; V: TRBV5-1; J: TRBJ1-6; size: NA; CDR3: CASSLAGGGKGSPLHF; DNA: TGCGCCAGCAGCTTGGCCGGGGGAGGAAAGGGGTCACCCCTCCACTTT
D: NA; V: TRBV4-2; J: TRBJ2-5; size: NA; CDR3: CASSQGREETQYF; DNA: TGTGCCAGCAGCCAAGGCAGGGAAGAGACCCAGTACTTC
D: NA; V: TRBV11-3; J: TRBJ1-6; size: NA; CDR3: CASSYGPNSPLHF; DNA: TGTGCCAGCAGCTATGGCCCAAATTCACCCCTCCACTTT
D: NA; V: TRBV27; J: TRBJ2-7; size: NA; CDR3: CASSPPGVRRSYEQYF; DNA: TGTGCCAGCAGTCCGCCCGGGGTCCGACGGTCCTACGAGCAGTACTTC
D: NA; V: TRBV7-9; J: TRBJ1-1; size: NA; CDR3: CASSLRQSTEAFF; DNA: TGTGCCAGCAGCTTGCGTCAATCCACTGAAGCTTTCTTT
D: NA; V: TRBV27; J: TRBJ1-5; size: NA; CDR3: CASSSSVGNFLAQHF; DNA: TGTGCCAGCAGCTCCAGCGTGGGTAACTTTCTGGCCCAGCATTTT
D: NA; V: TRBV11-3; J: TRBJ1-1; size: NA; CDR3: CASSRGSGNTEAFF; DNA: TGTGCCAGCAGCAGGGGGTCGGGGAACACTGAAGCTTTCTTT
D: TRBD2; V: TRBV6-6; J: TRBJ2-4; size: NA; CDR3: CASSSGLAVIQYF; DNA: TGTGCCAGCAGCTCTGGACTAGCGGTCATTCAGTACTTC
D: NA; V: TRBV19; J: TRBJ2-7; size: NA; CDR3: CASSSGQPYEQYF; DNA: TGTGCCAGTAGTTCCGGACAGCCCTACGAGCAGTACTTC
D: NA; V: TRBV14; J: TRBJ2-7; size: NA; CDR3: CASSPRPGSHEQYF; DNA: TGTGCCAGCAGCCCCCGTCCAGGGTCCCACGAGCAGTACTTC
D: TRBD1; V: TRBV28; J: TRBJ2-1; size: NA; CDR3: CASSLGTGPYNEQFF; DNA: TGTGCCAGCAGTTTAGGGACAGGGCCCTACAATGAGCAGTTCTTC
D: TRBD1; V: TRBV9; J: TRBJ1-6; size: NA; CDR3: CASSPTGTPYSPLHF; DNA: TGTGCCAGCAGCCCGACAGGGACGCCCTATTCACCCCTCCACTTT
D: TRBD1; V: TRBV7-2; J: TRBJ1-2; size: once; CDR3: CASSSQGVDGYTF; DNA: TGTGCCAGCAGCTCCCAGGGGGTTGATGGCTACACCTTC
D: NA; V: TRBV11-1; J: TRBJ2-2; size: NA; CDR3: CASSLRSAPGVGELFF; DNA: TGTGCCAGCAGCTTAAGGAGTGCTCCCGGGGTTGGGGAGCTGTTTTTT
D: TRBD1; V: TRBV27; J: TRBJ1-1; size: NA; CDR3: CASSPGGWNTEAFF; DNA: TGTGCCAGCAGTCCAGGGGGGTGGAACACTGAAGCTTTCTTT
D: TRBD1; V: TRBV7-2; J: TRBJ2-1; size: NA; CDR3: CASSVPTSGGKEFF; DNA: TGTGCCAGCAGCGTACCAACCTCAGGGGGTAAGGAGTTCTTC
D: NA; V: TRBV9; J: TRBJ2-1; size: once; CDR3: CASNSEGAGYNEQFF; DNA: TGTGCCAGCAATTCGGAGGGGGCAGGCTACAATGAGCAGTTCTTC
D: NA; V: TRBV21-1; J: TRBJ1-2; size: NA; CDR3: CASPRPTGRYGYTF; DNA: TGTGCCAGCCCGAGACCTACAGGCCGCTATGGCTACACCTTC
D: TRBD2; V: TRBV19; J: TRBJ2-7; size: NA; CDR3: CASGQRGSYEQYF; DNA: TGTGCCTCCGGCCAGCGGGGGTCCTACGAGCAGTACTTC
D: NA; V: TRBV27; J: TRBJ2-2; size: NA; CDR3: CASSHHGGTGELFF; DNA: TGTGCCAGCAGTCACCATGGGGGGACCGGGGAGCTGTTTTTT
D: TRBD2; V: TRBV4-3; J: TRBJ2-1; size: NA; CDR3: CASSQELLAGDNEQFF; DNA: TGCGCCAGCAGCCAAGAGCTACTAGCGGGAGACAATGAGCAGTTCTTC
D: TRBD1; V: TRBV5-1; J: TRBJ1-1; size: NA; CDR3: CASSSGQANTEAFF; DNA: TGCGCCAGCAGCTCGGGACAGGCGAACACTGAAGCTTTCTTT
D: TRBD2; V: TRBV5-4; J: TRBJ2-3; size: NA; CDR3: CASSLAWGTSGGTSTDTQYF; DNA: TGTGCCAGCAGCTTGGCCTGGGGGACTAGCGGGGGGACCAGCACAGATACGCAGTATTTT
D: NA; V: TRBV7-8; J: TRBJ2-7; size: NA; CDR3: CASSLDREAGQRAYF; DNA: TGTGCCAGCAGCTTAGATCGAGAGGCCGGGCAGCGGGCGTACTTC
D: TRBD1; V: TRBV19; J: TRBJ2-7; size: NA; CDR3: CASSTDRAYEQYF; DNA: TGTGCCAGTAGTACCGACAGGGCCTACGAGCAGTACTTC
D: NA; V: TRBV4-3; J: TRBJ2-1; size: NA; CDR3: CASSQEWAASSYNEQFF; DNA: TGCGCCAGCAGCCAAGAATGGGCAGCAAGCTCCTACAATGAGCAGTTCTTC